The present entry profiles one TCR beta chain with its context. Its target is not known. This entry comes from a study of OX40 agonist ivuxolimab in advanced cancers. Study overall: Patients received intravenous ivuxolimab every 2 weeks at 0.01 to 10 mg/kg. General study points: Relatively little clonal expansion, among the lowest observed, appeared in partial responders at 0.1-3.0 mg/kg.

Sequencing was performed with immunoSEQ multiplex PCR; in TCRdb, only in-frame clones are kept and a portion is missing. The sample holds tens of thousands of clones, 75% to 85% seen once. The sequencing here drew on CD4+ or CD8+ T cells sorted from blood, taken in a trial of the OX40 agonist ivuxolimab. This TCR was sampled from an adult with an advanced solid tumor such as melanoma, head and neck, liver or kidney cancer.

CDR3 residues: CASSPGQGYQPQHF. As DNA, the CDR3 is TGCGCCAGCAGCCCGGGACAGGGGTATCAGCCCCAGCATTTT. The chain joins TRBV5-1 to TRBJ1-5; 10 nucleotides match TRBD1. This CDR3 spans 14 amino acids. The V and J ends lost 4 bases and 5 bases, in that order; junction bases with no gene match: 3. Germline V CDR1 and CDR2: SGHRS, YFSETQ.